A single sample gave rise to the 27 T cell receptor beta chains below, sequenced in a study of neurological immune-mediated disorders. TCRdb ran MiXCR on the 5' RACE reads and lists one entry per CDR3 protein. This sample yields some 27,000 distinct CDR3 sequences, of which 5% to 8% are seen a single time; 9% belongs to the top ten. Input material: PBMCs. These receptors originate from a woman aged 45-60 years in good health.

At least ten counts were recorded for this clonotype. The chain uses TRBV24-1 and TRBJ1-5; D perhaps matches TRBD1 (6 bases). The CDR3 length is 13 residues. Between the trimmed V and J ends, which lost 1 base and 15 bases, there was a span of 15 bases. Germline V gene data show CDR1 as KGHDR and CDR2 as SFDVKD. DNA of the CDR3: TGTGCCACCAGTGATTTACTCCGGACAGCTTGGCATTTT. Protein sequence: CATSDLLRTAWHF.

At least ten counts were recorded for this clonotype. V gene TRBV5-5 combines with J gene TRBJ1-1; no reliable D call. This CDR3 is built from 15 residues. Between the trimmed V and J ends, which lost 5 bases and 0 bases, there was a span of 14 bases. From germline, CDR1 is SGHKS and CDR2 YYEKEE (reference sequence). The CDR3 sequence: CASSPKASLNTEAFF. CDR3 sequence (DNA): TGTGCCAGCAGTCCGAAGGCAAGCTTGAACACTGAAGCTTTCTTT. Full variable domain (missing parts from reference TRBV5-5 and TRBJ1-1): DAGVTQSPTHLIKTRGQQVTLRCSPISGHKSVSWYQQVLGQGPQFIFQYYEKEERGRGNFPDRFSARQFPNYSSELNVNALLLGDSALYLCASSPKASLNTEAFFGQGTRLTVV.

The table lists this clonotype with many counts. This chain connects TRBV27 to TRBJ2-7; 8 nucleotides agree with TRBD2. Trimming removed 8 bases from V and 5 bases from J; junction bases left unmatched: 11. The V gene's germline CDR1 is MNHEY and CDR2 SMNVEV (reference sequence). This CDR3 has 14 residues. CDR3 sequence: CASGVWTSLDEQYF. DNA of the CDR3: TGTGCCAGCGGAGTATGGACTAGCTTAGACGAGCAGTACTTC.

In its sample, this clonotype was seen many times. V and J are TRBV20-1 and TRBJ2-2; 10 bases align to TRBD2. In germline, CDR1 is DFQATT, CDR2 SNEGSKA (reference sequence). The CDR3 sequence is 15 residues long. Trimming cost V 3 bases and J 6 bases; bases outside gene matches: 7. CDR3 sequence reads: CSASSSGRGAGELFF. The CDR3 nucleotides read TGCAGTGCTAGCTCTAGCGGGAGAGGGGCCGGGGAGCTGTTTTTT.

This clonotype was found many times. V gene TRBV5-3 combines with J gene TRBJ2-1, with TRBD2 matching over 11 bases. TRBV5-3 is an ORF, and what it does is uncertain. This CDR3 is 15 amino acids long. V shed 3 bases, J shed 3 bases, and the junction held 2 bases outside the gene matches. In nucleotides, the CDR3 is TGTGCCAGAAGCTCACTAGCGGGGGACTACAATGAGCAGTTCTTC. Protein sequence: CARSSLAGDYNEQFF.

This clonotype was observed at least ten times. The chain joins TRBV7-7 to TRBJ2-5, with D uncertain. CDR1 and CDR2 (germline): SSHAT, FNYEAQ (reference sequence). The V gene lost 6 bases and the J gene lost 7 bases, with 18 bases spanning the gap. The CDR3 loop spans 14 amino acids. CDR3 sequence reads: CASSPTRLGATQYF. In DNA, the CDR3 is TGTGCCAGCAGTCCCACACGCTTGGGTGCGACCCAGTACTTC.

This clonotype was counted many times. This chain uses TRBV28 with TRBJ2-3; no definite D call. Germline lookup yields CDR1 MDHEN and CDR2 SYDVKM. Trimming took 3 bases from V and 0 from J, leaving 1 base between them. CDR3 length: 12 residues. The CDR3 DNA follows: TGTGCCAGCAGTTTCAGCACAGATACGCAGTATTTT. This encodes CASSFSTDTQYF. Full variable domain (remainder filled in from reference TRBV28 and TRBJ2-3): DVKVTQSSRYLVKRTGEKVFLECVQDMDHENMFWYRQDPGLGLRLIYFSYDVKMKEKGDIPEGYSVSREKKERFSLILESASTNQTSMYLCASSFSTDTQYFGPGTRLTVL.

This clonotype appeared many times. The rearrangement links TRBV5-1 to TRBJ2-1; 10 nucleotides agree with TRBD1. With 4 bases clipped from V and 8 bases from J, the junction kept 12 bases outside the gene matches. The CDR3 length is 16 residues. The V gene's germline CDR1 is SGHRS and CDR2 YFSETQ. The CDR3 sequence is CASSRDRTGGFDEQFF. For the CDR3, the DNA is TGCGCCAGCAGCAGAGACAGGACAGGGGGTTTCGATGAGCAGTTCTTC.

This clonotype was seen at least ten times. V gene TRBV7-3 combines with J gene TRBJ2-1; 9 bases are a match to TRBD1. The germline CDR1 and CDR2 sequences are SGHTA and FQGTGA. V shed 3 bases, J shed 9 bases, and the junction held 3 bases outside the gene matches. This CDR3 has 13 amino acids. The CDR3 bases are TGTGCCAGCAGCTTGGGACAGGGTGGTGAGCAGTTCTTC. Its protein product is CASSLGQGGEQFF.

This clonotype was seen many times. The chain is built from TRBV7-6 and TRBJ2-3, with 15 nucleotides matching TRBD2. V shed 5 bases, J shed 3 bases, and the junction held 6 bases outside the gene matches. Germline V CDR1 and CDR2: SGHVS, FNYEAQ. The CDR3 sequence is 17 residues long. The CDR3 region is CASSLGTSGGPTDTQYF. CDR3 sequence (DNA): TGTGCCAGCAGCCTAGGGACTAGCGGGGGGCCAACAGATACGCAGTATTTT.

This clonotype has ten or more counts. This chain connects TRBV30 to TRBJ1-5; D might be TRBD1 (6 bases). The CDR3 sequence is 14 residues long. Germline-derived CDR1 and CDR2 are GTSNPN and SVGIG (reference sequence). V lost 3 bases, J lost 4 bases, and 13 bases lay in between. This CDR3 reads CAWREPDRNQPQHF. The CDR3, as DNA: TGTGCCTGGAGAGAGCCGGACAGAAATCAGCCCCAGCATTTT.

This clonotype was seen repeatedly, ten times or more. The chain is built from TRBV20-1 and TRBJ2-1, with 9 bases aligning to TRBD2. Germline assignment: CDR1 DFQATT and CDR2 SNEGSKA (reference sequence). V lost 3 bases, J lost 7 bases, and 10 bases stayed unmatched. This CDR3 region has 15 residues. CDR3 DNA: TGCAGTGCTAGCTTTGCGGGGGGGCTAAGGAATGAGCAGTTCTTC. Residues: CSASFAGGLRNEQFF.

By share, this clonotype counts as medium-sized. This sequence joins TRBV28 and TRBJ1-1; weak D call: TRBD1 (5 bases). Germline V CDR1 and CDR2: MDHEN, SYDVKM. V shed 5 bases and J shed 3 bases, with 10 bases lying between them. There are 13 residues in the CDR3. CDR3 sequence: CASSMQGYTEAFF. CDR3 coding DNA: TGTGCCAGCAGTATGCAGGGTTACACTGAAGCTTTCTTT. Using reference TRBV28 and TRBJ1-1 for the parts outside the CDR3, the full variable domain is DVKVTQSSRYLVKRTGEKVFLECVQDMDHENMFWYRQDPGLGLRLIYFSYDVKMKEKGDIPEGYSVSREKKERFSLILESASTNQTSMYLCASSMQGYTEAFFGQGTRLTVV.

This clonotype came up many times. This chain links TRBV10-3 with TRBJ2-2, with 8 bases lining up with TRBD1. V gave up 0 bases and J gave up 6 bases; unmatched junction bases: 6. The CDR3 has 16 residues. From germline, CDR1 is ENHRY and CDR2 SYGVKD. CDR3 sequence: CAISESTTGGSGELFF. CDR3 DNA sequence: TGTGCCATCAGTGAGTCTACCACAGGGGGTTCCGGGGAGCTGTTTTTT.

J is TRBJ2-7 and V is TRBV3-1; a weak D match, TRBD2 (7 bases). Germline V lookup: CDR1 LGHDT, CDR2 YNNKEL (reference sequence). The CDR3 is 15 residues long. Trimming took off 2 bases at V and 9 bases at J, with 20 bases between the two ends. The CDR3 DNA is TGTGCCAGCAGCCAAATGGGAGGGGGAGAATTCGCGCAGTACTTC. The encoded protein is CASSQMGGGEFAQYF.

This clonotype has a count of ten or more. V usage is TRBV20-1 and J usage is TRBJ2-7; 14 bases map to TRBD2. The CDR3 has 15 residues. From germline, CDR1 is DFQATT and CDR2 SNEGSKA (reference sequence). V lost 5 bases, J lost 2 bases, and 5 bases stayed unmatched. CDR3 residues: CSARTSGRKTYEQYF. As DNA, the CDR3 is TGCAGTGCTCGGACTAGCGGGAGGAAAACCTACGAGCAGTACTTC.

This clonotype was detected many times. The CDR3 is CSASPFSGRSYEQYF. CDR3 DNA sequence: TGCAGTGCTAGTCCCTTTAGCGGGCGCTCCTACGAGCAGTACTTC. The chain couples TRBV20-1 to TRBJ2-7; 7 nucleotides align to TRBD2. J lost 0 bases, V lost 3 bases, and 8 bases had no gene match. The germline gives CDR1 DFQATT, CDR2 SNEGSKA (reference sequence). The CDR3 totals 15 residues.

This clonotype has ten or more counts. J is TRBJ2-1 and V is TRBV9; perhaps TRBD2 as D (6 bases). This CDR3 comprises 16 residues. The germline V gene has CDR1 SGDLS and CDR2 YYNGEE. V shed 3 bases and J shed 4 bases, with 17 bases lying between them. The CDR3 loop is CASSGGLSKGYNEQFF. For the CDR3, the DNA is TGTGCCAGCAGCGGGGGACTGTCAAAGGGGTACAATGAGCAGTTCTTC.

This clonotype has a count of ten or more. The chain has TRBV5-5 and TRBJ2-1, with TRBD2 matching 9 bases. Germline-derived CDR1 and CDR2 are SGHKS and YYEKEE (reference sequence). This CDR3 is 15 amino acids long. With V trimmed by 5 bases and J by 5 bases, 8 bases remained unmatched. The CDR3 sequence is CASSSAGGTNNEQFF. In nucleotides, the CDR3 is TGTGCCAGCAGTTCAGCGGGGGGAACTAACAATGAGCAGTTCTTC.

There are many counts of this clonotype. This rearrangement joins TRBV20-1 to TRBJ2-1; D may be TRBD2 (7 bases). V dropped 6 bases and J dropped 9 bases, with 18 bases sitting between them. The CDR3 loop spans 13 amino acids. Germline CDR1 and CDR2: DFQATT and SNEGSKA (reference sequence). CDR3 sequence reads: CSATGGLGVEQFF. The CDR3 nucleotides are TGCAGTGCAACGGGGGGCCTGGGTGTTGAGCAGTTCTTC.

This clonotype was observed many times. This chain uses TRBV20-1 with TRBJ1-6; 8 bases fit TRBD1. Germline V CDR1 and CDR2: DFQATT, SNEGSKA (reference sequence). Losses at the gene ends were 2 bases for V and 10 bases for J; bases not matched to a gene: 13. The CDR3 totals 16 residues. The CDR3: CSARNSRGRLESPLHF. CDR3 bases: TGCAGTGCTAGAAATTCCAGGGGGCGATTAGAATCACCCCTCCACTTT.

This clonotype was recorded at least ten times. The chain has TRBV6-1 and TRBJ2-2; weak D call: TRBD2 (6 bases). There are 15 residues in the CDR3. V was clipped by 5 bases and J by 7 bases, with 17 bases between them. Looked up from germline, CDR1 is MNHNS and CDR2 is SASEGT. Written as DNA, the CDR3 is TGTGCCAGCAGTCGAACCGGGAGAGATCTCGGGGAGCTGTTTTTT. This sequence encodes CASSRTGRDLGELFF.

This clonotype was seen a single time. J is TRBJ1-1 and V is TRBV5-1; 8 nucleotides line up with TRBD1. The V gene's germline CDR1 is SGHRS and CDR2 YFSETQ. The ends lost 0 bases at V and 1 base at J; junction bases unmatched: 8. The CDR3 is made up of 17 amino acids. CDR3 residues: CASSLDRAGGPNTEAFF. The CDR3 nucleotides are TGCGCCAGCAGCTTGGATAGGGCAGGGGGCCCGAACACTGAAGCTTTCTTT.

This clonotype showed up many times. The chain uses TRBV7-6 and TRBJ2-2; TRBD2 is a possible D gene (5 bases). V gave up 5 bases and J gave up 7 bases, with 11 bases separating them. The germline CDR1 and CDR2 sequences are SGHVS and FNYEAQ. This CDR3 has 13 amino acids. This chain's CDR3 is CASSQRWDGELFF. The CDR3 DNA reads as TGTGCCAGCAGCCAGCGGTGGGACGGGGAGCTGTTTTTT.

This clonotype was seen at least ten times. CDR3: CASSLGGRGIAFF. The CDR3 region has the DNA TGTGCCAGCAGCTTGGGGGGTCGTGGCATAGCTTTCTTT. This chain connects TRBV7-2 to TRBJ1-1; weak D call: TRBD1 (5 bases). This CDR3 contains 13 residues. The V gene's germline CDR1 is SGHTA and CDR2 FQGNSA. V was pared by 3 bases and J by 10 bases, with 15 bases between.

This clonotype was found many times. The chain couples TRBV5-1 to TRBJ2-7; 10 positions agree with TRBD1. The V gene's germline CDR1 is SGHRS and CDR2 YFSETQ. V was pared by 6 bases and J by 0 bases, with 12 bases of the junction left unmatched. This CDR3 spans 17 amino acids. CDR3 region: CASIPGTGARSSYEQYF. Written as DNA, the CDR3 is TGCGCCAGCATCCCCGGGACAGGGGCGAGGAGCTCCTACGAGCAGTACTTC.

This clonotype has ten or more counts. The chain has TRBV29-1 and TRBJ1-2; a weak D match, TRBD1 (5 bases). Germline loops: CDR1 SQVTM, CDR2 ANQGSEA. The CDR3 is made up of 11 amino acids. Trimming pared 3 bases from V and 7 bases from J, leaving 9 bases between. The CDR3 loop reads CSVDQGSGYTF. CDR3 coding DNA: TGCAGCGTTGATCAGGGCAGTGGCTACACCTTC.